What follows are 24 T cell receptor beta chains derived from one specimen sequenced in a study of patients and donors after allogeneic stem cell transplantation (dated by TCRdb to 2019 to 2021). Libraries came from RT-PCR. Sequenced using a NextSeq 550. The public reads were run again by TCRdb, first through fastp at Q25 and then through MiXCR, and only productive beta chains were kept. Entries are consolidated by CDR3 protein sequence, retaining the most common genes and DNA. The sample includes 190,000 or so distinct CDR3 sequences, with around 40% observed a single time. The top ten constitute 9.5% to 13% of the sample. The sample consisted of blood, either unsorted or a sorted T cell fraction (not recorded which). The receptors here all came from a human donor who was either an allogeneic HSCT recipient or a stem cell or donor lymphocyte infusion donor (not recorded which). It is not recorded whose cells these are; they may come from a transplant donor.

Only a few counts were recorded for this clonotype. V is TRBV25-1 and J is TRBJ1-2; no firm D call. The CDR3 has 14 amino acids. V dropped 2 bases and J dropped 4 bases, with 11 bases sitting between them. The germline V gene encodes CDR1 MGHDK and CDR2 SYGVNS. The CDR3 loop is CASSETGVSYGYTF. DNA for the CDR3: TGTGCCAGCAGTGAAACGGGCGTTAGCTATGGCTACACCTTC.

This clonotype was seen a handful of times. The J gene is TRBJ1-1, the V gene TRBV20-1; TRBD1 aligns across 8 bases. The germline gives CDR1 DFQATT, CDR2 SNEGSKA (reference sequence). With 5 bases clipped from V and 5 bases from J, the junction kept 10 bases outside the gene matches. The CDR3 has 14 residues. The CDR3 reads CSARRTGRKTEAFF. The DNA for the CDR3 is TGCAGTGCTCGCCGGACAGGGAGGAAGACTGAAGCTTTCTTT.

The chain recombines TRBV5-6 with TRBJ1-4, with D possibly TRBD1 on 6 matching bases. V gave up 1 base and J gave up 3 bases, with 16 bases separating them. The CDR3 is 17 residues long. The germline CDR1 and CDR2 sequences are SGHDT and YYEEEE. CDR3 residues: CASSLRVRGRANEKLFF. The CDR3 DNA is TGTGCCAGCAGCTTGCGAGTCAGGGGCAGGGCTAATGAAAAACTGTTTTTT. The whole variable domain, filled in from reference TRBV5-6 and TRBJ1-4, reads DAGVTQSPTHLIKTRGQQVTLRCSPKSGHDTVSWYQQALGQGPQFIFQYYEEEERQRGNFPDRFSGHQFPNYSSELNVNALLLGDSALYLCASSLRVRGRANEKLFFGSGTQLSVL.

This clonotype was found once. Lacking the conserved final phenylalanine or tryptophan, this CDR3 likely reflects a read error. V is TRBV29-1 and J is TRBJ2-5, with D perhaps being TRBD1 or TRBD2 (5 bases each). V was clipped by 7 bases and J by 1 base, with 7 bases between them. The CDR3 has 11 residues. Germline CDR1 and CDR2: SQVTM and ANQGSEA. The CDR3 sequence is CSGGPQETQYS. The CDR3 region has the DNA TGCAGCGGGGGACCCCAAGAGACCCAGTACTCC.

This clonotype has just a few counts. The chain couples TRBV4-3 to TRBJ1-1; 9 positions agree with TRBD1. V trimming: 0 bases; J trimming: 3 bases; junction bases outside the gene matches: 11. Germline loops: CDR1 LGHNA, CDR2 YSLEER. This CDR3 region has 18 residues. In DNA, the CDR3 is TGCGCCAGCAGCCAAGATCTAACAGGGGGCGAGTGGGACACTGAAGCTTTCTTT. It specifies CASSQDLTGGEWDTEAFF.

The chain carries TRBV7-9 and TRBJ2-2, with TRBD2 as a possible D gene (5 bases). Deletions cut 0 bases from V and 7 bases from J, with 6 bases between. CDR3 length equals 13 residues. Germline-derived CDR1 and CDR2 are SEHNR and FQNEAQ (reference sequence). DNA of the CDR3: TGTGCCAGCAGCTTAGCGCGGGTCGGGGAGCTGTTTTTT. Amino acids: CASSLARVGELFF. The full variable domain, with the rest looked up from reference TRBV7-9 and TRBJ2-2, is DTGVSQNPRHKITKRGQNVTFRCDPISEHNRLYWYRQTLGQGPEFLTYFQNEAQLEKSRLLSDRFSAERPKGSFSTLEIQRTEQGDSAMYLCASSLARVGELFFGEGSRLTVL.

The genes are TRBV29-1 and TRBJ2-6; D unresolved. This CDR3 has 15 residues. Germline values: CDR1 SQVTM, CDR2 ANQGSEA. With 3 bases removed from V and 0 bases from J, the gap between germline ends came to 9 bases. The CDR3: CSVEGRTSGANVLTF. The CDR3 nucleotides read TGCAGCGTTGAGGGCAGAACCTCTGGGGCCAACGTCCTGACTTTC.

Judged by abundance, this clonotype is medium-sized. The chain links TRBV12-3 or TRBV12-4 to TRBJ1-5; D is unresolved. The CDR3 contains 16 residues. Trimming pared 1 base from V and 2 bases from J, leaving 12 bases between. The CDR3 sequence: CASSLVFGEGNQPQHF. CDR3 DNA sequence: TGTGCCAGCAGTTTAGTTTTTGGGGAAGGCAATCAGCCCCAGCATTTT.

In this sample, this clonotype turned up a few times. The V gene is TRBV28, the J gene TRBJ1-4; unclear D gene. V gave up 3 bases and J gave up 3 bases, with 8 bases separating them. This CDR3 comprises 14 residues. CDR1 is MDHEN, CDR2 SYDVKM, per germline. The chain's CDR3 is CASSFGYANEKLFF. The CDR3 DNA reads as TGTGCCAGCAGTTTCGGCTACGCTAATGAAAAACTGTTTTTT.

V and J are TRBV18 and TRBJ2-5; D not resolved. V gave up 3 bases and J gave up 5 bases, with 10 bases separating them. This CDR3 has 13 amino acids. Germline V CDR1 and CDR2: KGHSH, LQKENI. The CDR3 sequence is CASSPKARETQYF. As DNA, the CDR3 is TGTGCCAGCTCACCGAAGGCGCGGGAGACCCAGTACTTC.

In DNA, the CDR3 is TGTGCCAGCAGTTACGACAGGGGGAAAGAGACCCAGTACTTC. Amino acids: CASSYDRGKETQYF. This chain links TRBV12-3 or TRBV12-4 with TRBJ2-5; TRBD1 matches 9 bases. Unmatched junction bases numbered 3, after V lost 4 bases and J lost 3 bases. The CDR3 has 14 residues.

The genes are TRBV15 and TRBJ2-7; tentative D call: TRBD2 (5 bases). V gave up 6 bases and J gave up 5 bases, with 14 bases separating them. The CDR3 consists of 13 residues. The germline V gene encodes CDR1 LNHNV and CDR2 YYDKDF (reference sequence). The CDR3 nucleotides read TGTGCCACCAGGGGAGAAGGGATAAACGAGCAGTACTTC. Translated: CATRGEGINEQYF.

This clonotype has a handful of counts. The chain joins TRBV12-3 or TRBV12-4 to TRBJ1-1, with D maybe TRBD1 (5 bases). Trimming left V 3 bases short and J 5 bases short, with 10 bases between. CDR3 length equals 13 residues. The CDR3 region is CASSFWRGTEAFF. CDR3 nucleotides: TGTGCCAGCAGTTTTTGGCGGGGGACTGAAGCTTTCTTT.

In this sample, this clonotype turned up a few times. For the CDR3, the DNA is TGCAGTGCTAGAGATGGGTTTCTACCTCGAGCTTTCTTT. It codes for CSARDGFLPRAFF. The chain is built from TRBV20-1 and TRBJ1-1; D is uncertain. The length of the CDR3 is 13 residues. Trimming took 0 bases from V and 10 from J, leaving 15 bases between them. CDR1 is DFQATT, CDR2 SNEGSKA, per germline (reference sequence).

V usage is TRBV29-1 and J usage is TRBJ2-7; 12 bases map to TRBD2. V lost 7 bases and J lost 3; bases outside the gene matches: 4. The germline V gene encodes CDR1 SQVTM and CDR2 ANQGSEA. The CDR3 consists of 13 residues. CDR3 residues: CSALTSGGYEQYF. DNA of the CDR3: TGCAGCGCTCTGACTAGCGGGGGCTACGAGCAGTACTTC.

This clonotype was found a few times. This chain joins TRBV7-2 and TRBJ2-5; TRBD1 or TRBD2 may be the D gene (6 bases each). V dropped 3 bases and J dropped 5 bases, with 13 bases sitting between them. Germline V gene sequence: CDR1 SGHTA, CDR2 FQGNSA. The CDR3 loop spans 14 amino acids. The CDR3 nucleotides read TGTGCCAGCAGCTTCACGGGGGCGGGGGAGACCCAGTACTTC. It translates to CASSFTGAGETQYF.

This clonotype was seen only a few times. The chain is built from TRBV12-3 or TRBV12-4 and TRBJ1-4; 8 bases agree with TRBD1. The CDR3 extends over 16 amino acids. The V and J ends lost 6 bases and 4 bases, in that order; junction bases with no gene match: 10. This CDR3 is CASSPRTGQSNEKLFF. The CDR3 DNA reads as TGTGCCAGCAGCCCTAGGACAGGGCAAAGTAATGAAAAACTGTTTTTT.

The genes are TRBV20-1 and TRBJ1-3; D possibly corresponds to TRBD1 (6 bases). The CDR3 covers 14 residues. Trimming cost V 2 bases and J 2 bases, with 10 bases left between them. Germline CDR1 DFQATT, CDR2 SNEGSKA (reference sequence). The CDR3 is CSARHRVAGNTIYF. The CDR3 region has the DNA TGCAGTGCTAGACACAGGGTGGCTGGAAACACCATATATTTT.

In this sample, this clonotype turned up many times. This rearrangement joins TRBV13 to TRBJ1-1, with D uncertain. The CDR3 has 14 residues. V shed 0 bases and J shed 1 base, with 6 bases lying between them. The V gene's germline CDR1 is PRHDT and CDR2 FYEKMQ (reference sequence). The CDR3 region has the DNA TGTGCCAGCAGCTTAGGCTTGTGGAACACTGAAGCTTTCTTT. Protein sequence: CASSLGLWNTEAFF.

This chain joins TRBV12-3 or TRBV12-4 and TRBJ1-2; 7 bases are shared with TRBD1. With V trimmed by 8 bases and J by 8 bases, 5 bases remained unmatched. This CDR3 has 11 amino acids. CDR3: CASRQGGGYTF. The CDR3, as DNA: TGTGCCAGCCGGCAGGGGGGCGGCTACACCTTC.

This clonotype appeared a few times. V and J are TRBV11-2 and TRBJ1-6; D is ambiguous. The ends were cut back, 0 bases at V and 18 bases at J, with 18 bases in the middle. The CDR3 is 14 amino acids. Germline CDR1 is SGHAT and CDR2 is FQNNGV. The CDR3 DNA follows: TGTGCCAGCAGCTTAGATCGTGAGGTCGGAACGCCCCACTTT. This sequence encodes CASSLDREVGTPHF.

The rearrangement joins TRBV7-2 to TRBJ2-1, with D possibly called TRBD1 or TRBD2 (6 bases each). V lost 6 bases to trimming and J lost 7 bases, with 13 bases between them. The CDR3 length is 13 residues. Per germline, CDR1 SGHTA and CDR2 FQGNSA. The CDR3 DNA reads as TGTGCCAGCAGTCGAGGGGGGAGGAATGAGCAGTTCTTC. It yields the protein CASSRGGRNEQFF.

This sequence joins TRBV5-4 and TRBJ2-3; TRBD1 matches 9 bases. The V gene's germline CDR1 is SGHNT and CDR2 YYREEE (reference sequence). V lost 1 base to trimming and J lost 1 base; unmatched junction nucleotides: 7. This CDR3 contains 17 residues. In nucleotides, the CDR3 is TGTGCCAGCAGCTTGAAGTTCCGGACAGGGGGCACAGATACGCAGTATTTT. Protein: CASSLKFRTGGTDTQYF.

This clonotype has just a few counts. The gene calls are TRBV30 and TRBJ2-1; tentative D call: TRBD1 (5 bases). CDR3 size: 13 residues. Trimming shortened V by 6 bases and J by 1 base, and 10 bases separated the two germline ends. CDR1 GTSNPN and CDR2 SVGIG come from the germline V gene (reference sequence). In nucleotides, the CDR3 is TGTGCCTGCCCAGGGTCATCCTACAATGAGCAGTTCTTC. This sequence encodes CACPGSSYNEQFF.